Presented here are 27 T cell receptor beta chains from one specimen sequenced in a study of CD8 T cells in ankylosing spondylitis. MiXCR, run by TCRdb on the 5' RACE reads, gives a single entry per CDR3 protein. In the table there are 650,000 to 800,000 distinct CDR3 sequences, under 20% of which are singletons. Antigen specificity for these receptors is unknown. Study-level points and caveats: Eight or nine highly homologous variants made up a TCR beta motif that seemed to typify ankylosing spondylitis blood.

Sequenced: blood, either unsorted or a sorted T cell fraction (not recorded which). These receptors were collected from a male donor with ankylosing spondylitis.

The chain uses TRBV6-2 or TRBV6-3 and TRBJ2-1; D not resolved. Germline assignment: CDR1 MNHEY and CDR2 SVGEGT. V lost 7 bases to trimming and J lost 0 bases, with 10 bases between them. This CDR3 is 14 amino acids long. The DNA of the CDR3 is TGTGCCAGCAAGGAGAGCCCCTCCTACAATGAGCAGTTCTTC. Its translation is CASKESPSYNEQFF.

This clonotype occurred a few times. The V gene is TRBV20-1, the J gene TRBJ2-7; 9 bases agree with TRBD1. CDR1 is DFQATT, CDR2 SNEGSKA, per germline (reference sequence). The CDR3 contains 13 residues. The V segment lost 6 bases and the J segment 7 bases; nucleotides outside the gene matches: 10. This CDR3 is CSAFRDRAGEQYF. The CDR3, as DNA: TGCAGTGCCTTCCGGGACAGGGCGGGGGAGCAGTACTTC.

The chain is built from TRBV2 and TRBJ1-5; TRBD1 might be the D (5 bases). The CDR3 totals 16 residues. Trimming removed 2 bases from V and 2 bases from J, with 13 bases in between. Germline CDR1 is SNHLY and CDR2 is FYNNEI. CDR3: CASSESRRAGNQPQHF. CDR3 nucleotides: TGTGCCAGCAGTGAATCTCGCAGGGCGGGCAATCAGCCCCAGCATTTT. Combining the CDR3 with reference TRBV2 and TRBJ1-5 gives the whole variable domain EPEVTQTPSHQVTQMGQEVILRCVPISNHLYFYWYRQILGQKVEFLVSFYNNEISEKSEIFDDQFSVERPDGSNFTLKIRSTKLEDSAMYFCASSESRRAGNQPQHFGDGTRLSIL.

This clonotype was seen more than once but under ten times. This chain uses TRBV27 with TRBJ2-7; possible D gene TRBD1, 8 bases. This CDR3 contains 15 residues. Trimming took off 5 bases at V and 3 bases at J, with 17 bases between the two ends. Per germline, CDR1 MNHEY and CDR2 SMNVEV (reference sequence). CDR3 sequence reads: CASSRGGGQVYEQYF. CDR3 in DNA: TGTGCCAGCAGTCGTGGGGGGGGACAGGTCTACGAGCAGTACTTC.

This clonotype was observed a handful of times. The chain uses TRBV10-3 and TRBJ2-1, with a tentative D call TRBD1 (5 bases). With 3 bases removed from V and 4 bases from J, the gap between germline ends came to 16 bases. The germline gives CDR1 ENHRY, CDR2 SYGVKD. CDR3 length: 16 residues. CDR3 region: CAISDPRGAAYNEQFF. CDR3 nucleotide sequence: TGTGCCATCAGTGACCCAAGGGGCGCGGCATACAATGAGCAGTTCTTC.

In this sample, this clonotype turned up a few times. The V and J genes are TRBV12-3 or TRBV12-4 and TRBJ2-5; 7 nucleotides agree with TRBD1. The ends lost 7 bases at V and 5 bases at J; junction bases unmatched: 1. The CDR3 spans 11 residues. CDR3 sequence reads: CASKGAETQYF. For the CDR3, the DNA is TGTGCCAGCAAGGGGGCGGAGACCCAGTACTTC.

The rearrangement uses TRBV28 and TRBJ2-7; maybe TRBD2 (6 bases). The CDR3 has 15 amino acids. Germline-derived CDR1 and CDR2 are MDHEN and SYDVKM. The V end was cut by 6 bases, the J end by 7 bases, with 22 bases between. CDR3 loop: CASSASGLPRGEQYF. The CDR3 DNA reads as TGTGCCAGCAGCGCCTCGGGACTCCCGCGTGGGGAGCAGTACTTC.

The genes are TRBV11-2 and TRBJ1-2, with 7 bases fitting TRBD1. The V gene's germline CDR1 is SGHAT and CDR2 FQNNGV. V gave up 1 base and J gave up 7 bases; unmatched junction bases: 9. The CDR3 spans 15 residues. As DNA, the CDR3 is TGTGCCAGCAGCTTAGTGGTCGAGGGGGCTGGTGGCTACACCTTC. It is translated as CASSLVVEGAGGYTF.

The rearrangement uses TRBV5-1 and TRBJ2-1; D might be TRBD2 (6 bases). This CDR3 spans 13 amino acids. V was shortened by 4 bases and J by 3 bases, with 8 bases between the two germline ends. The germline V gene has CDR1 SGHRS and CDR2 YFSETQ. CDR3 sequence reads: CASSGTVYNEQFF. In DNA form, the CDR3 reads TGCGCCAGCAGCGGGACTGTCTACAATGAGCAGTTCTTC.

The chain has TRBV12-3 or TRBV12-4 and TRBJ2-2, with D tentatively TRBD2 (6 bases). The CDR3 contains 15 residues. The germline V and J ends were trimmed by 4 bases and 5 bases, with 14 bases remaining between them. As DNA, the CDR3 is TGTGCCAGCAGTTGGACTACCGTGTGGACCGGGGAGCTGTTTTTT. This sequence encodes CASSWTTVWTGELFF.

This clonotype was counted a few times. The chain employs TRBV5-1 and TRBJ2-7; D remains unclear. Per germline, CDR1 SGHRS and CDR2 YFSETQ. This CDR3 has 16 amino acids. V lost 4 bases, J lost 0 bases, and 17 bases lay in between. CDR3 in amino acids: CASSLTYSVSSYEQYF. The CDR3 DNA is TGCGCCAGCAGCCTAACGTACAGCGTTAGCTCCTACGAGCAGTACTTC.

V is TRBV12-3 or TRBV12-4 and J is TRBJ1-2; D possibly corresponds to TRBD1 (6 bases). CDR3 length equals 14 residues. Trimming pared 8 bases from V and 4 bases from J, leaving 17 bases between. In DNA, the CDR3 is TGTGCCAGCGGCCGTTTCAGGGGAATCTATGGCTACACCTTC. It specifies CASGRFRGIYGYTF.

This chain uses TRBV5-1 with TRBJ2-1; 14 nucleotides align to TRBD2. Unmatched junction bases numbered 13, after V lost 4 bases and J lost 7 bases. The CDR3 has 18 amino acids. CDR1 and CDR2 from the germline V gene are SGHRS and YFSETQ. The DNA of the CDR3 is TGCGCCAGCAGCCGCCGGGAGGGGACTAGCGGGGGTTCAAATGAGCAGTTCTTC. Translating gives CASSRREGTSGGSNEQFF.

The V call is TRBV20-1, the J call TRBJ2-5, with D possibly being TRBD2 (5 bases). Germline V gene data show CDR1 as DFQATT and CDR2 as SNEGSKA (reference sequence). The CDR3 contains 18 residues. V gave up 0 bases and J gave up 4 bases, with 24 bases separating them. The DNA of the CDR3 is TGCAGTGCTAGAGATATGTATAGAGGCCCCCTCCGGGGAGAGACCCAGTACTTC. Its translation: CSARDMYRGPLRGETQYF.

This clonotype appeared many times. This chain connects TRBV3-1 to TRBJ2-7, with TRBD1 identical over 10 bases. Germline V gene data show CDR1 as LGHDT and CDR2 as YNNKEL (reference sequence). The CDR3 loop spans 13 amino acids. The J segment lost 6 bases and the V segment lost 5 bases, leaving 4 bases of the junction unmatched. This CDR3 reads CASSDRGQGEQYF. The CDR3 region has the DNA TGTGCCAGCAGCGACAGGGGGCAGGGCGAGCAGTACTTC.

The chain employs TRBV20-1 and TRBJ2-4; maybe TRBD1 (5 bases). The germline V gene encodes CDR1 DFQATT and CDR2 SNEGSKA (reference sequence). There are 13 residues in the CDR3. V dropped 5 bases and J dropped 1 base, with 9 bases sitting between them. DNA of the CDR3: TGCAGTGCTGGGGCCTGGGCCAAAAACATTCAGTACTTC. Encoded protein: CSAGAWAKNIQYF.

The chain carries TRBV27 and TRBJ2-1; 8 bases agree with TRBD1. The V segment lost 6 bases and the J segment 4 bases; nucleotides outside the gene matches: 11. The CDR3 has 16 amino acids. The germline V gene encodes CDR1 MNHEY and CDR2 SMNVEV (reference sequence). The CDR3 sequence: CASSQGDRGAYNEQFF. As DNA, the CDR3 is TGTGCCAGCAGCCAGGGCGACAGGGGCGCTTACAATGAGCAGTTCTTC.

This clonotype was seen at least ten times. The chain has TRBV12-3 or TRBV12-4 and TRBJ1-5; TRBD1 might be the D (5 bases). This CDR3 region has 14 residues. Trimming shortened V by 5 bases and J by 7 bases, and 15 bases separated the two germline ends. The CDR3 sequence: CASSPPGAGQPQHF. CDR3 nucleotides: TGTGCCAGCAGTCCCCCCGGGGCAGGGCAGCCCCAGCATTTT.

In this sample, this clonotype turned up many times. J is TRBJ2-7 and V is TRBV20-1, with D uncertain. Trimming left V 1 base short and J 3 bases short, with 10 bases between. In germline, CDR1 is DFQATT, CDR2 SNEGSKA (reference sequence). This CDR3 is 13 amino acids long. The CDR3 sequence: CSARATVDYEQYF. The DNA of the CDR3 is TGCAGTGCTAGAGCTACTGTGGACTACGAGCAGTACTTC.

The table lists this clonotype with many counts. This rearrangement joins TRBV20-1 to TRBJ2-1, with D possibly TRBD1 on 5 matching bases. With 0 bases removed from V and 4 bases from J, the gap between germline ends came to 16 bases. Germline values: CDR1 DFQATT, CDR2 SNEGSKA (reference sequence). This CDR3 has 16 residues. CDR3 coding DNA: TGCAGTGCTAGAGATATCGGTGAGACAGTATACAATGAGCAGTTCTTC. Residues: CSARDIGETVYNEQFF.

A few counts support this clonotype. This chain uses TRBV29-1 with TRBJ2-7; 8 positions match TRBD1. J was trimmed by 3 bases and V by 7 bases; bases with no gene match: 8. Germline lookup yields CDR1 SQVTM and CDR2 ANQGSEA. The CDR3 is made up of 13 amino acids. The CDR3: CSAFTGGNYEQYF. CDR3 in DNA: TGCAGCGCCTTTACAGGGGGTAACTACGAGCAGTACTTC.

The DNA of the CDR3 is TGTGCCAGCAGTTTAGATTCAGGGGCCGGCAATCAGCCCCAGCATTTT. It encodes CASSLDSGAGNQPQHF. The chain combines TRBV12-3 or TRBV12-4 with TRBJ1-5; possible D gene TRBD1, 6 bases. V gave up 1 base and J gave up 2 bases, with 12 bases separating them. The CDR3 runs 16 residues.

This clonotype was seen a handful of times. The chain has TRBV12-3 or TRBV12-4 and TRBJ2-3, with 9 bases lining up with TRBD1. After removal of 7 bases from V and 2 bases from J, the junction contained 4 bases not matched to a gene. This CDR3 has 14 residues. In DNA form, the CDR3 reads TGTGCCAGCAACAGGGACAGGGTCACAGATACGCAGTATTTT. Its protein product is CASNRDRVTDTQYF.

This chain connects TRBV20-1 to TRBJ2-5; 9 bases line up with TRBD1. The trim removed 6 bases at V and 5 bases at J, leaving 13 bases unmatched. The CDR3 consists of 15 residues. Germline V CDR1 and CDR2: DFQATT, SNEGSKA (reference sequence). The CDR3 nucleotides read TGCAGTGCCCCGAAGGGGACAGGGACTGGGGAGACCCAGTACTTC. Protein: CSAPKGTGTGETQYF.

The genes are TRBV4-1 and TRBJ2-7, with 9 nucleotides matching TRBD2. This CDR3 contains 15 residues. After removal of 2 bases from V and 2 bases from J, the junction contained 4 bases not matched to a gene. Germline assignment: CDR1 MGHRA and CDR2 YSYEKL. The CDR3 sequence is CASSQSLAGAYEQYF. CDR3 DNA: TGCGCCAGCAGCCAAAGTTTAGCGGGGGCCTACGAGCAGTACTTC.

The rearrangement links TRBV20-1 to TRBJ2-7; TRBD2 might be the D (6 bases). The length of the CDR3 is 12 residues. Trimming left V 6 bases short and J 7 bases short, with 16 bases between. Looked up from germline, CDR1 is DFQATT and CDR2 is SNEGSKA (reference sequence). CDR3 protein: CSALTRAGEQYF. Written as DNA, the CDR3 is TGCAGTGCCCTAACCAGGGCGGGGGAGCAGTACTTC.

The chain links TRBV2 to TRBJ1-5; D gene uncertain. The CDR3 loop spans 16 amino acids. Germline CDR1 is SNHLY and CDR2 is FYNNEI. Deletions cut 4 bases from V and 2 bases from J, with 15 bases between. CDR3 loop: CASSGLGPSGNQPQHF. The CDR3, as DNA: TGTGCCAGCAGTGGGTTAGGCCCAAGCGGCAATCAGCCCCAGCATTTT.